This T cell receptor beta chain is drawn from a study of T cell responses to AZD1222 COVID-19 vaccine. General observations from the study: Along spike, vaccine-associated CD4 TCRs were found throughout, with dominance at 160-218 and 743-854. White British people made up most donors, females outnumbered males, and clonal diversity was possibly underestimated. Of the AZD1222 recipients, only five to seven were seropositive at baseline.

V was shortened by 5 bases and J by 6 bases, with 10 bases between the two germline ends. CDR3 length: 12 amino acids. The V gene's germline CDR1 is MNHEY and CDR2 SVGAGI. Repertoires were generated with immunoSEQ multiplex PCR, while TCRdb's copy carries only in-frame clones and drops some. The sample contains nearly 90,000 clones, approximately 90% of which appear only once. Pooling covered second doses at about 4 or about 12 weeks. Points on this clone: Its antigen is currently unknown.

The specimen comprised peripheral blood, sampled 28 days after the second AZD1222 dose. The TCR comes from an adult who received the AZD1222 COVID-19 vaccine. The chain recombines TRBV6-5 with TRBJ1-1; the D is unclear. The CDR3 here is CASSTVLAEAFF. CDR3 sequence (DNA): TGTGCCAGCAGTACAGTGCTGGCTGAAGCTTTCTTT.